The 7 T cell receptor beta chains below all came from one sample that was sequenced in a study of graft-versus-host responses after intestinal transplantation. These receptors have no known antigen. TCRdb's table, derived via immunoSEQ multiplex PCR, lists solely in-frame clones and lacks some. Among 100,000 or so clones listed, about 93% were seen once. Sequenced here: unstimulated CD8+ T cells sorted from spleen or lymph node cells, sampled before transplant. The source of these receptors is a human donor who was the organ donor for an intestinal transplant.

The chain uses TRBV5-1 and TRBJ2-7; 8 nucleotides align to TRBD2. Germline V gene data show CDR1 as SGHRS and CDR2 as YFSETQ. The junction had 5 bases not matched to a gene; V was cut back by 4 bases and J by 2 bases. CDR3 length equals 14 residues. For the CDR3, the DNA is TGCGCCAGCAGCCCTGGACTAGCCCCCTACGAGCAGTACTTC. Residues: CASSPGLAPYEQYF.

V gene TRBV10-3 combines with J gene TRBJ2-5; D is possibly TRBD1 (6 bases). The J call is uncertain, as TRBJ2-7 better fits the DNA end. The CDR3 runs 16 residues. Per germline, CDR1 ENHRY and CDR2 SYGVKD. The CDR3 DNA reads TGTGCCATCAGTGTAGTCATGGGGGCCCACTCCTACGAGCAGTACTTC. It translates to CAISVVMGAHSYEQYF.

This chain connects TRBV11-2 to TRBJ2-3; D is possibly TRBD1 (6 bases). Germline-derived CDR1 and CDR2 are SGHAT and FQNNGV. The V end lost 5 bases, the J end lost 3 bases, and 18 bases lay between the germline ends. This CDR3 is 16 amino acids long. CDR3 sequence: CASSPPGAVRTDTQYF. Written as DNA, the CDR3 is TGTGCCAGCAGCCCCCCAGGGGCCGTAAGGACAGATACGCAGTATTTT.

The J gene is TRBJ1-6, the V gene TRBV7-8; D gene ambiguous. V shed 3 bases and J shed 0 bases, with 12 bases lying between them. Per the germline V gene, CDR1 is SGHVS and CDR2 is FQNEAQ. The CDR3 loop spans 17 amino acids. Here the CDR3 DNA reads TGTGCCAGCAGCTTTTCCTTCCCGTCCTCCTATAATTCACCCCTCCACTTT. Its translation: CASSFSFPSSYNSPLHF.

The J gene is TRBJ2-3, the V gene TRBV12-5; 9 bases match TRBD2. V lost 1 base and J lost 3; bases outside the gene matches: 5. Germline CDR1 reads LGHNT; CDR2 reads FRNRAP. The CDR3 consists of 16 residues. The CDR3 coding sequence is TGTGCTAGTGGTTTGGGGAGCGGGGGGTCAACAGATACGCAGTATTTT. Protein: CASGLGSGGSTDTQYF.

The chain's CDR3 is CASSLAEGTEAFF. DNA of the CDR3: TGTGCCAGCAGCTTAGCGGAGGGAACTGAAGCTTTCTTT. The genes are TRBV7-3 and TRBJ1-1; D is ambiguous. Germline V gene lookup returns CDR1 SGHTA and CDR2 FQGTGA. V was clipped by 2 bases and J by 5 bases, with 9 bases between them. The CDR3 has 13 residues.

The chain is built from TRBV28 and TRBJ2-1; 11 bases map to TRBD1. J was trimmed by 8 bases and V by 4 bases; bases with no gene match: 7. The V gene's germline CDR1 is MDHEN and CDR2 SYDVKM. This CDR3 region has 15 residues. In nucleotides, the CDR3 is TGTGCCAGCAGTTACCCGGGACAGGGGGGGCATGAGCAGTTCTTC. Protein product: CASSYPGQGGHEQFF.